A selection of T cell receptor beta chains follows, all from one sample in a study of TIL therapy for anti-PD-1-resistant metastatic lung cancer. Sequenced by immunoSEQ multiplex PCR; TCRdb stores in-frame clones only, minus some. The data contain about 26,000 clones, 63% of them singletons. Sequenced here: tumor tissue, sampled at baseline. Every receptor here comes from a woman aged 30-79 years with non-small cell lung cancer. Both conserved end residues are part of each CDR3. A D gene is named only where the DNA matches it firmly. Rows may omit the clone size; those that give it use once, few, many or a size class.

size | J | D | V | DNA | CDR3
NA | TRBJ1-1 | TRBD1 | TRBV30 | TGTGCCTGGAGCTACGCCGGGACAGGGGGCTTGGACACTGAAGCTTTCTTT | CAWSYAGTGGLDTEAFF
NA | TRBJ2-1 | NA | TRBV19 | TGTGCCAGTAGTAGGGGGAGGACTCGGGGGCATGAGCAGTTCTTC | CASSRGRTRGHEQFF
few | TRBJ2-2 | TRBD2 | TRBV10-3 | TGTGCCATCAGTGACGGGAGCGGGAGGGATACCGGGGAGCTGTTTTTT | CAISDGSGRDTGELFF
NA | TRBJ2-7 | NA | TRBV5-5 | TGTGCCAGCAGCCAAATCCCGACTAGGTCGTTAGACGAGCAGTACTTC | CASSQIPTRSLDEQYF
NA | TRBJ2-7 | NA | TRBV5-1 | TGCGCCAGCAGCTGGGGGGACACCATATCCTACGAGCAGTACTTC | CASSWGDTISYEQYF
NA | TRBJ1-5 | NA | TRBV18 | TGTGCCAGCTCCGAGATCCAAGCAGGGAGCAATCAGCCCCAGCATTTT | CASSEIQAGSNQPQHF
NA | TRBJ2-7 | TRBD1 | TRBV6-5 | TGTGCCAGCAGACGGGATCCACAGGGGCGCAGGCAGTACTTC | CASRRDPQGRRQYF
NA | TRBJ2-3 | NA | TRBV7-2 | TGTGCCAGCAGCTTAGCGGAACTAGCCCCAGATACGCAGTATTTT | CASSLAELAPDTQYF
NA | TRBJ2-1 | NA | TRBV7-7 | TGTGCCAGCAGCCCCCAACTAGAGGGTGAGCAGTTCTTC | CASSPQLEGEQFF
NA | TRBJ1-2 | TRBD1 | TRBV30 | TGTGCCTGGAGACCAATAACAGGGGGCTTAGCTAACTATGGCTACACCTTC | CAWRPITGGLANYGYTF
NA | TRBJ2-7 | TRBD2 | TRBV5-6 | TGTGCCAGCAGCTTCCGACTAGCGGGGTCCTACGAGCAGTACTTC | CASSFRLAGSYEQYF
few | TRBJ2-7 | NA | TRBV4-2 | TGTGCCAGCAGCCAAGACCGGGAGCAGTACTTC | CASSQDREQYF
NA | TRBJ2-1 | NA | TRBV6-5 | TGTGCCAGCGGAGGAACCTCCTACAATGAGCAGTTCTTC | CASGGTSYNEQFF
NA | TRBJ2-1 | TRBD2 | TRBV10-2 | TGCGCCAGCAGGCGTTATAGCGGGAGGGCATACGATGAGCAGTTCTTC | CASRRYSGRAYDEQFF
NA | TRBJ1-1 | NA | TRBV10-2 | TGCGCCACCTCCAGGGGCGGCACTGAAGCTTTCTTT | CATSRGGTEAFF
NA | TRBJ2-1 | NA | TRBV19 | TGTGCCAGTAGCTCGGGGCCGGGATTGAATGAGCAGTTCTTC | CASSSGPGLNEQFF
NA | TRBJ2-7 | NA | TRBV5-5 | TGTGCCAGCAGCTTGTACAGGAATTCCTACGAGCAGTACTTC | CASSLYRNSYEQYF
once | TRBJ2-1 | TRBD2 | TRBV6-5 | TGTGCCAGCAGTTACAGGACTAGCGGGAGTCGTGAGCAGTTCTTC | CASSYRTSGSREQFF
once | TRBJ2-1 | NA | TRBV11-2 | TGTGCCAGCAGCTCCTACCGGGGTAGCTCCTACAATGAGCAGTTCTTC | CASSSYRGSSYNEQFF
NA | TRBJ1-1 | NA | TRBV7-2 | TGTGCCAGCAGCTTATATGGGAACACTGAAGCTTTCTTT | CASSLYGNTEAFF
NA | TRBJ1-4 | TRBD1 | TRBV4-2 | TGTGCCAGCAGCCAGCAGGGACAGAGTAATGAAAAACTGTTTTTT | CASSQQGQSNEKLFF
NA | TRBJ2-3 | NA | TRBV7-9 | TGTGCCAGCAGCTCGCAAGTTTGGGGAAGCACAGATACGCAGTATTTT | CASSSQVWGSTDTQYF
many | TRBJ2-3 | NA | TRBV27 | TGTGCCAGCAGGAATCTGGCAACAGATACGCAGTATTTT | CASRNLATDTQYF
NA | TRBJ1-2 | NA | TRBV18 | TGTGCCAGCTCACCAAACAAGAATGGCTACACCTTC | CASSPNKNGYTF
NA | TRBJ2-3 | NA | TRBV7-6 | TGTGCCAGCAGCTTTAATCGGAAAGACGGTGCTAGCACAGATACGCAGTATTTT | CASSFNRKDGASTDTQYF
NA | TRBJ2-1 | NA | TRBV7-8 | TGTGCCAGCAGCTTACCGGGAGAGATGACCTACAATGAGCAGTTCTTC | CASSLPGEMTYNEQFF
few | TRBJ1-3 | NA | TRBV30 | TGTGCCTGGAGTTCATGGGGCGGGAGCTCTGGAAACACCATATATTTT | CAWSSWGGSSGNTIYF
NA | TRBJ2-7 | TRBD2 | TRBV29-1 | TGCAGCGGTGGTGCGGGGGACGAGCAGTACTTC | CSGGAGDEQYF
NA | TRBJ2-1 | TRBD2 | TRBV10-3 | TGTGCCATCAGTGAGGTGGGGACTAGTGCCCACAATGAGCAGTTCTTC | CAISEVGTSAHNEQFF
few | TRBJ2-7 | NA | TRBV7-8 | TGTGCCAGCAGCCCGATAACCAGCGACGAGCAGTACTTC | CASSPITSDEQYF
NA | TRBJ1-5 | NA | TRBV2 | TGTGCCAGCAGTGAAGGGACAGTAGGTCAGCCCCAGCATTTT | CASSEGTVGQPQHF
few | TRBJ2-5 | NA | TRBV6-1 | TGTGCCAGCAGTGAATTCGGGGCAGAGACCCAGTACTTC | CASSEFGAETQYF
NA | TRBJ2-7 | NA | TRBV5-8 | TGTGCCAGCAGCTTGATGGGCACCTACGAGCAGTACTTC | CASSLMGTYEQYF
few | TRBJ1-1 | NA | TRBV29-1 | TGCAGCGTTGGACAGATCACTGAAGCTTTCTTT | CSVGQITEAFF
NA | TRBJ2-1 | TRBD2 | TRBV4-1 | TGCGCCAGCAGCCAAAACCCAGCGGGAGGGCCGTATGGACAGTTCTTC | CASSQNPAGGPYGQFF
NA | TRBJ2-3 | NA | TRBV19 | TGTGCCAGTAGACTGGGGGGCAGGTCGGCTAGCACAGATACGCAGTATTTT | CASRLGGRSASTDTQYF
few | TRBJ2-1 | TRBD2 | TRBV6-6 | TGTGCCAGCATGTCGGCTAGCGGAAACAATGAGCAGTTCTTC | CASMSASGNNEQFF
few | TRBJ2-7 | NA | TRBV21-1 | TGTGCCAGCAGCAACAGATTACATTGTAATCCGTTGGTGCGCACAGCCGGGGCGCTCTACGAGCAGTACTTC | CASSNRLHCNPLVRTAGALYEQYF
once | TRBJ1-5 | TRBD1 | TRBV2 | TGTGCCAGCAGTGAAGCACAGGGGTATCAGCCCCAGCATTTT | CASSEAQGYQPQHF
NA | TRBJ2-4 | TRBD2 | TRBV5-6 | TGTGCCAGCAGCTTCGGACTAGCGGGATCTGGGTACGGTAGAGACATTCAGTACTTC | CASSFGLAGSGYGRDIQYF
NA | TRBJ1-6 | NA | TRBV30 | TGTGCCTGGACGGGGGCAGCCAATAATTCACCCCTCCACTTT | CAWTGAANNSPLHF
NA | TRBJ2-3 | TRBD2 | TRBV19 | TGTGCCAGTAGTATTACTAGCGGGAGCACAGATACGCAGTATTTT | CASSITSGSTDTQYF
NA | TRBJ2-1 | TRBD2 | TRBV2 | TGTGCCAGCACCGTGCCGGGAGGGGTCACCAATGAGCAGTTCTTC | CASTVPGGVTNEQFF
large | TRBJ1-1 | NA | TRBV7-8 | TGTGCCAGCCGTAACTCGAGGTCCACTGAAGCTTTCTTT | CASRNSRSTEAFF
NA | TRBJ2-7 | NA | TRBV2 | TGTGCCAGCATTCGGGACTCAACCTCCTACGAGCAGTACTTC | CASIRDSTSYEQYF
NA | TRBJ2-7 | TRBD1 | TRBV27 | TGTGCCAGCAGTTTCAGACAGGGGAGCTCCTACGAGCAGTACTTC | CASSFRQGSSYEQYF